This T cell receptor beta chain is from a study of B cell selection in AIRE deficiency. Study-wide points: TCRbeta-only data showed 36.6% of shared healthy Treg sequences in healthy Tconv. About 30.6% of healthy-donor shared Treg TCRbeta sequences appeared in patient Tconv cells. In TCRBV usage, CDR3 length and diversity, patient Tconv and Treg cells matched healthy donors.

The regulatory T cell sort gate was CD4+CD25hiCD127low/negative. In regard to this clone: No antigen is known for it.

The repertoire was sequenced with immunoSEQ multiplex PCR; TCRdb's copy has only in-frame clones and lacks some. The sample has 15,000 or so clones; 90% to 95% are singletons. The sequenced sample consisted of Tregs sorted from PBMCs. The receptor comes from a human donor with AIRE deficiency.

CDR3 residues: CGGRVNTGELFF. CDR3 bases: TGTGGAGGCCGAGTAAACACCGGGGAGCTGTTTTTT. The J gene is TRBJ2-2, the V gene TRBV2; D unresolved. CDR3 size: 12 residues. Germline CDR1 SNHLY, CDR2 FYNNEI. Variable domain in full (rest from reference TRBV2 and TRBJ2-2): EPEVTQTPSHQVTQMGQEVILRCVPISNHLYFYWYRQILGQKVEFLVSFYNNEISEKSEIFDDQFSVERPDGSNFTLKIRSTKLEDSAMYFCGGRVNTGELFFGEGSRLTVL.